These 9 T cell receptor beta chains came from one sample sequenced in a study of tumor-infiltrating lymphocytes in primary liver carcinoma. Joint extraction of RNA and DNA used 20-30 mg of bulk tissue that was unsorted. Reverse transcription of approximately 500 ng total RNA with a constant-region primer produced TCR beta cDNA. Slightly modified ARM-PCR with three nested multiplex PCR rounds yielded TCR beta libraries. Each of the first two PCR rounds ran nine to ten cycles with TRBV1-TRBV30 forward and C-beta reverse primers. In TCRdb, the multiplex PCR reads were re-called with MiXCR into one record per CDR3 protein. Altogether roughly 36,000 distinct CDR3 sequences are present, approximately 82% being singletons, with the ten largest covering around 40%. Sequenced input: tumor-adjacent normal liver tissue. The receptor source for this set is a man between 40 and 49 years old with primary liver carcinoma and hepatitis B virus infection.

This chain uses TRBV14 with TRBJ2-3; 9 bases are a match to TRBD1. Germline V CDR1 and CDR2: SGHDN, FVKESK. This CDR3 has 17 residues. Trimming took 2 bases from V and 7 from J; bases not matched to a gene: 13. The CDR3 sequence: CASSQRKSGTGRYTQYF. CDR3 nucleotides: TGTGCCAGCAGCCAACGAAAATCCGGGACAGGGAGATATACGCAGTATTTT.

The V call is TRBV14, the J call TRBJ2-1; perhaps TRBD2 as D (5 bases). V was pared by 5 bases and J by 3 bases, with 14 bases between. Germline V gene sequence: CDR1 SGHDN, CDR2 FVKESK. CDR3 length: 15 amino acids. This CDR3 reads CASSTVGGSYNEQFF. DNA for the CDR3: TGTGCCAGCAGCACGGTAGGAGGAAGCTACAATGAGCAGTTCTTC. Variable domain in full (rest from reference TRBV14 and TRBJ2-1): EAGVTQFPSHSVIEKGQTVTLRCDPISGHDNLYWYRRVMGKEIKFLLHFVKESKQDESGMPNNRFLAERTGGTYSTLKVQPAELEDSGVYFCASSTVGGSYNEQFFGPGTRLTVL.

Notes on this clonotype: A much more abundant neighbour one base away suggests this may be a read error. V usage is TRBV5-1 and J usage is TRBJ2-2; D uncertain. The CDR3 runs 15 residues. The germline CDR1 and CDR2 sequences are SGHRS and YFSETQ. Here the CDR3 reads CTSSLAPVDTGELFF. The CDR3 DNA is TGCACCAGCAGCTTGGCCCCGGTTGACACCGGGGAGCTGTTTTTT.

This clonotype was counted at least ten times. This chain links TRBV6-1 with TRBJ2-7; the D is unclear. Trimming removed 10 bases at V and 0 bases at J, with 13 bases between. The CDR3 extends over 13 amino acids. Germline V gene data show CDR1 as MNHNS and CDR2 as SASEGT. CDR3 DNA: TGTGCCATCAACCCGGGCCCCTCCTACGAGCAGTACTTC. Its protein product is CAINPGPSYEQYF.

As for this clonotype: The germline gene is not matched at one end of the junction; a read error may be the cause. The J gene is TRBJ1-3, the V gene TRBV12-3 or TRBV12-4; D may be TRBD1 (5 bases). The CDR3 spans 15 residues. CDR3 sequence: CASSFGAATGKTIYF. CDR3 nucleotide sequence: TGTGCCAGCAGTTTCGGGGCAGCAACAGGAAAAACCATATATTTT.

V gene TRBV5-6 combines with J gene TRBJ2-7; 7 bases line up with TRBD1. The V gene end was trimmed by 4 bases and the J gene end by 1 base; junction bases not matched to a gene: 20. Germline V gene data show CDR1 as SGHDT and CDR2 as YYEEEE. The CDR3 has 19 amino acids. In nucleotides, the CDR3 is TGTGCCAGCAGCGTCACAGGGGCCCGCGAGGGGCAGAATTCCTACGAGCAGTACTTC. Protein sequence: CASSVTGAREGQNSYEQYF.

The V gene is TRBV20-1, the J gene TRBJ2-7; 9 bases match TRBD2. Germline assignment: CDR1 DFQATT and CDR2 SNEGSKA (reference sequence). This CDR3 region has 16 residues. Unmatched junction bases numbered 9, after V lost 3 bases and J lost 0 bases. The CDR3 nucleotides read TGCAGTGCTAGTGGACTACTAGCGGGTCTCTCCTACGAGCAGTACTTC. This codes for CSASGLLAGLSYEQYF.

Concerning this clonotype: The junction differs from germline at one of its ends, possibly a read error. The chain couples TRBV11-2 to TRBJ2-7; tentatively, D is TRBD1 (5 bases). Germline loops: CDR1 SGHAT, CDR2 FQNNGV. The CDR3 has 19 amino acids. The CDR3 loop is CATSFNRPRHSSYGYEQYF. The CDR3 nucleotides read TGTGCCACCAGCTTCAACAGGCCCCGACATTCTTCGTACGGTTACGAGCAGTACTTC.

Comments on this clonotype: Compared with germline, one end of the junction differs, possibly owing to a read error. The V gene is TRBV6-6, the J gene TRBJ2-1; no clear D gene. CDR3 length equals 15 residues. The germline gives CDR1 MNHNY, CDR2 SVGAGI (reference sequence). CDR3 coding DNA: TGTGCCAGCAGTTACTCGACTGGTTCCTGCAATGAGCACTTCTTC. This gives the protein CASSYSTGSCNEHFF.